In this sample, the clone carrying this T cell receptor (beta chain) turned up a few times. Its target is unknown. Authors of the study amplified TCR beta CDR3 regions from RNA transcripts. HTBI primers were employed in a first-round RT-PCR of the TCR CDR3. TCRdb processed the multiplex PCR reads anew with MiXCR; each CDR3 protein has one entry. The sample comprises over 300,000 distinct CDR3 sequences, roughly 15% of which are singletons, and 34% rests with the top ten. The data stem from a study of T cells in Graves' hyperthyroidism and ophthalmopathy. Study in general: Staff took peripheral blood when the initial diagnosis was made, before any treatment began.

With duration under 3 months, ophthalmopathy was active: Clinical Activity Score at least 3, NOSPECS at least 4. General study points: Most thyroid clonotypes expanded above 0.001 appeared in blood too. Prediction of ophthalmopathy progression came a median approximately 6.5 months pre-onset.

The specimen was blood. The TCR comes from a woman aged 35 to 49 with Graves' ophthalmopathy.

The CDR3 bases are TGCGCCAGCAGCCTCAAACAGGGGATCCCCTCAGCTAACTATGGCTACACCTTC. Amino acid sequence: CASSLKQGIPSANYGYTF. V usage is TRBV4-1 and J usage is TRBJ1-2; 7 bases are a match to TRBD1. Trimming at V came to 4 bases and at J to 0 bases, leaving 14 bases not matched to a gene. Germline CDR1 and CDR2: MGHRA and YSYEKL. The CDR3 consists of 18 residues.